This TCR beta chain derives from a study of graft-versus-host responses after intestinal transplantation (dated by TCRdb to the early 2020s). About the full investigation: Recipients received multivisceral, liver-intestinal, or isolated intestinal transplants. Every recipient was given anti-thymocyte globulin induction, followed by roughly 3 years of maintenance tacrolimus and steroids. After intestinal transplantation, graft-versus-host and host-versus-graft alloreactive T cell clones were followed in the graft, circulation and bone marrow using bulk TCR-beta CDR3 sequencing. To identify alloreactive clones, pre-transplant mixed lymphocyte reaction products were sequenced and then compared with unstimulated pre-transplant donor and recipient T cells. The cohort enrolled some 24 intestinal transplant recipients, one of whom was a retransplant, and 3 patients without pretransplant specimens were excluded. A peak of at least 4% donor T cells among recipient peripheral blood mononuclear cells was the definition used for donor T cell macrochimerism. Instead of going to the commercial service, samples from three later patients were sequenced in-house on an Illumina MiSeq and processed with MiXCR.

Library preparation was by the immunoSEQ multiplex PCR assay. For most patients, genomic DNA was isolated with the Qiagen DNeasy Blood and Tissue Kit and shipped frozen to Adaptive Biotechnologies for TCR sequencing. Adaptive Biotechnologies carried out high-throughput TCR-beta CDR3 sequencing of genomic DNA for most patients. From the authors' description of their analysis: TCR sequencing data were retrieved from Adaptive's ImmunoSEQ software for 15 to 20 patients, whereas three other patients were processed with MiXCR and VDJtools. CD4 versus CD8 sorting errors were corrected by removing sequences found in both subsets at a frequency ratio below 5:1. Because the origin of CDR3 nucleotide sequences shared between donor and recipient could not be assigned, those sequences were removed. To count as alloreactive, a clone needed at least 2-fold expansion over unstimulated cells and a minimum CFSE-low frequency of 0.002% (template counts) or 0.001% (read counts). Mappable clones were those detected in sequenced pre-transplant spleen, lymph node, or MLR CFSE-low populations of the donor or recipient. Cumulative frequency of alloreactive clones was calculated as a percentage of all sequences weighted by copy number. TCRdb re-hosts the immuneACCESS table, in-frame sequences only. Its copies lack some clones; in the studies checked, an unresolved V gene accounts for under half of them, and the cause for the rest is not known. The DNA gave D and trimming, while V, J and clone size come from that table. The sample table shows tens of thousands of clones, and approximately 95% are seen once. Less than 0.5% of the sample rests with the top ten.

Overall results and qualifications from the work: GvH clones turned up in recipient bone marrow, with some appearing earlier in ileal mucosa or blood, a pattern consistent with an intestinal mucosal origin. Early after transplant, declines in HvG clones were associated with peak levels of circulating GvH clones. High GvH to HvG T cell clonal ratios were observed in the allografts of patients with donor T cell macrochimerism. The conclusions were limited by the relatively low number and heterogeneity of the intestinal transplant patients.

Relative to germline, V is 6 bases shorter and J is 8 bases shorter, with 19 bases between their ends. From the germline V gene (reference sequence), CDR1 is PRHDT and CDR2 is FYEKMQ. From the cysteine through the phenylalanine, the CDR3 covers 14 amino acids. CDR3 DNA only is kept here, 42 bases in frame from base 1. For this clone: The specificity of this receptor is unknown. No clone much larger than this one lies a single base away; base qualities are absent.

The time point label, read with the paper, signifies: cells obtained before transplantation from donor or recipient. CD3+CD4+ and CD3+CD8+ populations were FACS-sorted from unstimulated pre-transplant donor and recipient cells taken from spleen or lymph nodes. The chain is assembled from TRBV13 and TRBJ1-2; the D gene is perhaps TRBD1, from 6 matching bases. The sample was unstimulated CD8+ T cells sorted from spleen or lymph node cells, taken before intestinal transplant. The clonotype comes from a human donor who received an intestinal transplant. The encoded CDR3 is CASSSGRGSGGYTF. The sequence in DNA is TGTGCCAGCAGTTCGGGCAGGGGATCGGGAGGCTACACCTTC.